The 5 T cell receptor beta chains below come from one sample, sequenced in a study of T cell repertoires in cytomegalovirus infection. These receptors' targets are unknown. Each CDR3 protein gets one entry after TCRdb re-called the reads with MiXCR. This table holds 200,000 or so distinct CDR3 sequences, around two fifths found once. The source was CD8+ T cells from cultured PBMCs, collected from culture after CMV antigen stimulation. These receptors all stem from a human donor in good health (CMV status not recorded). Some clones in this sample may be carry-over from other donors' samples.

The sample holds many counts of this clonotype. DNA of the CDR3: TGTGCCAGCAGCTTTACACAGGGGATATCCTACAATGAGCAGTTCTTC. The encoded protein is CASSFTQGISYNEQFF. V and J are TRBV7-4 and TRBJ2-1, with 7 nucleotides matching TRBD1. With 3 bases clipped from V and 1 base from J, the junction kept 6 bases outside the gene matches. The CDR3 is 16 residues long. Germline CDR1 is SGHVT and CDR2 is SQSDAQ.

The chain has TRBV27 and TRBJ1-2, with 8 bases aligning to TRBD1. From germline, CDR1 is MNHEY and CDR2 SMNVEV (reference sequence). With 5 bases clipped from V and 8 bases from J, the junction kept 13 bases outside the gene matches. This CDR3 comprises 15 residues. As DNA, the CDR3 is TGTGCCAGCAGTCCACCCTTGGGACAGGCAGACGGCTACACCTTC. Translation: CASSPPLGQADGYTF.

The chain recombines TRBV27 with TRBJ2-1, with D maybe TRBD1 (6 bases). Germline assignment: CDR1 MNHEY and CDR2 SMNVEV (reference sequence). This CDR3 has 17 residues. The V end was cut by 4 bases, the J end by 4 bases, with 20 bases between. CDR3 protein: CASSSRGGERLYNEQFF. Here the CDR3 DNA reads TGTGCCAGCAGTTCCAGGGGTGGGGAGCGCCTTTACAATGAGCAGTTCTTC.

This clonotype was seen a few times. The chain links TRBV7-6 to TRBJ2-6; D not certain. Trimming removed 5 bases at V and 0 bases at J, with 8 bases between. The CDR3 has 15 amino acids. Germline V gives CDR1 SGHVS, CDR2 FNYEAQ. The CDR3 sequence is CASSPTDSGANVLTF. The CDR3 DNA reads TGTGCCAGCAGCCCGACGGACTCTGGGGCCAACGTCCTGACTTTC.

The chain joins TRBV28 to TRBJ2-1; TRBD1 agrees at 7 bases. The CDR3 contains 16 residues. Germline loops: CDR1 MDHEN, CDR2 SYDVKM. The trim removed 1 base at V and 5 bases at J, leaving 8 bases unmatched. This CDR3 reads CASSLLSGQRNNEQFF. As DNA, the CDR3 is TGTGCCAGCAGTTTATTGTCGGGACAGAGAAACAATGAGCAGTTCTTC.